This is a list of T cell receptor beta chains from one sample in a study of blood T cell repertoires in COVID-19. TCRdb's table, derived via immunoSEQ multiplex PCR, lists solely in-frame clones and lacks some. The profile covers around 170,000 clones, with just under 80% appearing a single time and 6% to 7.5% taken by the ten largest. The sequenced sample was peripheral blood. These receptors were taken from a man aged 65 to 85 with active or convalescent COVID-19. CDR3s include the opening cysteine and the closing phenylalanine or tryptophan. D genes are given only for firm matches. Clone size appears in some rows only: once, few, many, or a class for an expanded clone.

cdr3_aa: CASSLTGGDSYEQYF
cdr3_nt: TGTGCCAGCAGTTTAACAGGGGGCGACTCCTACGAGCAGTACTTC
j_call: TRBJ2-7
d_call: TRBD1
clone_size: -
v_call: TRBV6-5

cdr3_aa: CASSPDGRVEAEAFF
cdr3_nt: TGTGCCAGCTCACCAGACGGTCGGGTGGAGGCTGAAGCTTTCTTT
j_call: TRBJ1-1
d_call: -
clone_size: -
v_call: TRBV18

cdr3_aa: CASSESTPNNEQFF
cdr3_nt: TGCGCCAGCAGTGAGTCTACCCCTAACAATGAGCAGTTCTTC
j_call: TRBJ2-1
d_call: -
clone_size: -
v_call: TRBV10-2

cdr3_aa: CASSSGQGGPYGYTF
cdr3_nt: TGTGCCAGCAGTTCGGGACAGGGGGGACCATATGGCTACACCTTC
j_call: TRBJ1-2
d_call: TRBD1
clone_size: few
v_call: TRBV28

cdr3_aa: CATSRKGTARSYEQYF
cdr3_nt: TGTGCCACCAGCAGAAAAGGGACAGCCCGCTCCTACGAGCAGTACTTC
j_call: TRBJ2-7
d_call: TRBD1
clone_size: -
v_call: TRBV15

cdr3_aa: CASSSQAGGTGELFF
cdr3_nt: TGTGCCAGCAGCTCCCAGGCGGGGGGGACCGGGGAGCTGTTTTTT
j_call: TRBJ2-2
d_call: TRBD2
clone_size: once
v_call: TRBV7-2

cdr3_aa: CASSLAGITDTQYF
cdr3_nt: TGTGCCAGCAGCTTAGCGGGAATCACAGATACGCAGTATTTT
j_call: TRBJ2-3
d_call: -
clone_size: -
v_call: TRBV13

cdr3_aa: CASSLRPSGTYEQYF
cdr3_nt: TGCGCCAGCAGCCTTAGGCCTAGCGGTACCTACGAGCAGTACTTC
j_call: TRBJ2-7
d_call: TRBD2
clone_size: once
v_call: TRBV5-1

cdr3_aa: CASSLGTSGQETQYF
cdr3_nt: TGCGCCAGCAGCCTAGGGACTAGCGGACAAGAGACCCAGTACTTC
j_call: TRBJ2-5
d_call: TRBD2
clone_size: -
v_call: TRBV5-1

cdr3_aa: CASSWTGAFAAF
cdr3_nt: TGTGCCAGCAGTTGGACAGGAGCATTTGCCGCCTTC
j_call: TRBJ1-2
d_call: TRBD1
clone_size: -
v_call: TRBV6-6

cdr3_aa: CASSPGTGDNSNQPQHF
cdr3_nt: TGTGCCAGTAGCCCCGGGACAGGAGACAATAGCAATCAGCCCCAGCATTTT
j_call: TRBJ1-5
d_call: TRBD1
clone_size: -
v_call: TRBV19

cdr3_aa: CASSWGQSNTEAFF
cdr3_nt: TGTGCCAGCAGCTGGGGACAGTCGAACACTGAAGCTTTCTTT
j_call: TRBJ1-1
d_call: TRBD1
clone_size: -
v_call: TRBV5-5

cdr3_aa: CASSISPGGKTQYF
cdr3_nt: TGTGCTAGCAGCATAAGCCCAGGGGGAAAGACCCAGTACTTC
j_call: TRBJ2-5
d_call: TRBD1
clone_size: -
v_call: TRBV7-7

cdr3_aa: CAWSVGASGGAGDTQYF
cdr3_nt: TGTGCCTGGAGTGTGGGAGCTAGCGGGGGGGCTGGGGATACGCAGTATTTT
j_call: TRBJ2-3
d_call: TRBD2
clone_size: -
v_call: TRBV30

cdr3_aa: CASSQGVGQSVTAFF
cdr3_nt: TGTGCCAGCAGCCAAGGGGTCGGACAGTCCGTTACGGCTTTCTTT
j_call: TRBJ1-1
d_call: -
clone_size: -
v_call: TRBV4-2

cdr3_aa: CASSPPGVTGEKLFF
cdr3_nt: TGCGCCAGCAGCCCGCCAGGGGTAACGGGTGAAAAACTGTTTTTT
j_call: TRBJ1-4
d_call: -
clone_size: -
v_call: TRBV4-1

cdr3_aa: CASSELGARTEAFF
cdr3_nt: TGTGCCAGCAGTGAGCTGGGGGCGCGCACTGAAGCTTTCTTT
j_call: TRBJ1-1
d_call: -
clone_size: -
v_call: TRBV2

cdr3_aa: CASSVTDSNSPLHF
cdr3_nt: TGTGCCAGCAGCGTAACGGACAGTAATTCACCCCTCCACTTT
j_call: TRBJ1-6
d_call: -
clone_size: -
v_call: TRBV9

cdr3_aa: CASSEAGGDTYEQYF
cdr3_nt: TGTGCCAGCAGTGAAGCTGGCGGGGATACTTACGAGCAGTACTTC
j_call: TRBJ2-7
d_call: -
clone_size: -
v_call: TRBV6-1

cdr3_aa: CASKQGTGANVLTF
cdr3_nt: TGTGCCAGCAAGCAGGGGACTGGGGCCAACGTCCTGACTTTC
j_call: TRBJ2-6
d_call: -
clone_size: -
v_call: TRBV2

cdr3_aa: CASSPWDRREETQYF
cdr3_nt: TGTGCCAGCAGTCCGTGGGACAGGCGTGAAGAGACCCAGTACTTC
j_call: TRBJ2-5
d_call: TRBD1
clone_size: -
v_call: TRBV2

cdr3_aa: CASSPLTGGRSYGYTF
cdr3_nt: TGTGCCAGTAGTCCTTTAACAGGGGGCCGCTCCTATGGCTACACCTTC
j_call: TRBJ1-2
d_call: TRBD1
clone_size: -
v_call: TRBV19